The present T cell receptor (beta chain) was sequenced within a study of blood T cell repertoires in COVID-19. Authors' methods: Estimated nucleated cell counts came from reference gene primer amplification. Clones were read by immunoSEQ multiplex PCR, and TCRdb kept only the in-frame ones, dropping some. D and trimming were read from the DNA, whereas the V and J calls and clone size are those reported in that table. The repertoire holds about 160,000 clones, with about nine tenths as singletons. This receptor was identified in a woman between 55 and 75 years old with active or convalescent COVID-19. The sequencing sample was made of peripheral blood.

CDR3 region: CASSQVASSSGNTIYF. The DNA of the CDR3 is TGCGCCAGCAGCCAAGTAGCCAGCAGCTCTGGAAACACCATATATTTT. The chain employs TRBV4-1 and TRBJ1-3; D uncertain. Germline CDR1 is MGHRA and CDR2 is YSYEKL. This CDR3 is built from 16 residues. Trimming stripped 1 base from V and 0 bases from J, with 10 bases between.